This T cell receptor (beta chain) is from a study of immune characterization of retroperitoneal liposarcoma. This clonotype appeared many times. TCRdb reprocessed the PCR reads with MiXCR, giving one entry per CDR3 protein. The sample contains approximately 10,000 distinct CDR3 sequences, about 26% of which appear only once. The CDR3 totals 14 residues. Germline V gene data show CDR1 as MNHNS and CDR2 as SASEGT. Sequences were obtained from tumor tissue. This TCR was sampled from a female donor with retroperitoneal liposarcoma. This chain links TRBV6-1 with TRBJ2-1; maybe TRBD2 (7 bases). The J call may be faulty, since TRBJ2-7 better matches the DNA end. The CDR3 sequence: CASSERGALAEQYF. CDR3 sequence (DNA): TGTGCCAGCAGTGAACGGGGGGCGTTGGCCGAGCAGTACTTC.